The 3 T cell receptor beta chains below come from one sample, sequenced in a study of T cell responses to AZD1222 COVID-19 vaccine. Data came from immunoSEQ multiplex PCR; TCRdb stores just in-frame clones and leaves some out. The sample includes more than 15,000 clones, about 80% of them seen just once. Material: peripheral blood, obtained 28 days after the second AZD1222 dose. Source of these receptors: an adult who received the AZD1222 COVID-19 vaccine.

J is TRBJ1-6 and V is TRBV6-4, with a tentative D call TRBD1 (5 bases). Germline V CDR1 and CDR2: MRHNA, SNTAGT. The V end was cut by 3 bases, the J end by 6 bases, with 9 bases between. The CDR3 is 14 residues long. CDR3 sequence: CASSEGTANSPLHF. The CDR3 coding sequence is TGTGCCAGCAGTGAAGGGACGGCTAATTCACCCCTCCACTTT.

The V and J genes are TRBV30 and TRBJ1-6; a weak D match, TRBD1 (5 bases). V was trimmed by 5 bases and J by 8 bases, leaving 16 bases between them. Per the germline V gene, CDR1 is GTSNPN and CDR2 is SVGIG (reference sequence). This CDR3 region has 14 residues. CDR3 protein: CAWVPGDRDSPLHF. DNA for the CDR3: TGTGCCTGGGTCCCGGGGGATCGGGATTCACCCCTCCACTTT.

This clone showed up just once. The chain recombines TRBV6-2 or TRBV6-3 with TRBJ2-7; no firm D call. Germline V CDR1 and CDR2: MNHEY, SVGEGT. This CDR3 is built from 12 residues. V shed 6 bases and J shed 2 bases, with 8 bases lying between them. This CDR3 reads CASSLDTYEQYF. The DNA of the CDR3 is TGTGCCAGCAGCCTCGACACCTACGAGCAGTACTTC.